This TCR beta chain was sequenced in a study of blood T cell repertoires in COVID-19. On the study more broadly: Italy, Spain and the United States were the sources of the convalescent and acute COVID-19 samples. The analysed material was cDNA or gDNA that came from T cells, B-cell-depleted T cells, or PBMCs.

Trimming took 2 bases from V and 12 from J, leaving 20 bases between them. CDR3 length: 15 amino acids. The V gene's germline CDR1 is ENHRY and CDR2 SYGVKD. Per the study methods: From reference gene primer amplification, estimates of nucleated cell counts were derived. Data came from immunoSEQ multiplex PCR; TCRdb stores just in-frame clones and leaves some out. For V, J and clone size, that table is used; D and trimming come from the DNA. The sample consists of approximately 210,000 clones, roughly nine tenths of them appearing once. The J gene is TRBJ2-1, the V gene TRBV10-3; weak D call: TRBD1 (6 bases). The receptor was derived from a man aged 25 to 40 with acute or convalescent COVID-19. Sequencing input: peripheral blood. CDR3 in DNA: TGTGCCATCAGTGAGCCGTCGACAGGCATCTGGACGCAGTTCTTC. Its translation: CAISEPSTGIWTQFF.